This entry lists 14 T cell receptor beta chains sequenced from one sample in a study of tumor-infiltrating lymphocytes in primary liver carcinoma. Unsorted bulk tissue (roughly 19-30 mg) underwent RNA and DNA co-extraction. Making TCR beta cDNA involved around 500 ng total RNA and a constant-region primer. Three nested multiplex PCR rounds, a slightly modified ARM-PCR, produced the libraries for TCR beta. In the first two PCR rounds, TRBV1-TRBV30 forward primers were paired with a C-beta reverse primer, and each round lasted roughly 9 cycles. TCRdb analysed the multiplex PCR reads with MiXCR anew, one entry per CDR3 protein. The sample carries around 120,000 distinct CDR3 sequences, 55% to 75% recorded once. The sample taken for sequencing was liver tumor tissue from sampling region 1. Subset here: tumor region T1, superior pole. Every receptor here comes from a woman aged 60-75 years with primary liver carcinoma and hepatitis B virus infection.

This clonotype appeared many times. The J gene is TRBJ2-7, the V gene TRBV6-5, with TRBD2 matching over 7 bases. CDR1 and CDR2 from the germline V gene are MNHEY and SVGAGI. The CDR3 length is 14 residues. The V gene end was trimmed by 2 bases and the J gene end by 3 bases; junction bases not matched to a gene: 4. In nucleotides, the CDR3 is TGTGCCAGCAGTTACAATGCGGGAGTCTACGAGCAGTACTTC. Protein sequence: CASSYNAGVYEQYF.

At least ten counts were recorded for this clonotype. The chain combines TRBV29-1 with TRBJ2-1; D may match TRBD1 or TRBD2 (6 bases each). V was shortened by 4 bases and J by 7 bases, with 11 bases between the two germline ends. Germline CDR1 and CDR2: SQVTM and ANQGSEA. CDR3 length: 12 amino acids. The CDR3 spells CSVGGGGNEQFF. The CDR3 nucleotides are TGCAGCGTTGGCGGAGGGGGTAATGAGCAGTTCTTC.

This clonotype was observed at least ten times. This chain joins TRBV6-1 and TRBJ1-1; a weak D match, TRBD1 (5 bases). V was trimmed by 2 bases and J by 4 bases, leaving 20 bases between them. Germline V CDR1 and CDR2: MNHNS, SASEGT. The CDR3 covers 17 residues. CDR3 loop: CASSENSGWTGPTEAFF. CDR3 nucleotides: TGTGCCAGCAGTGAAAATTCTGGGTGGACGGGGCCCACTGAAGCTTTCTTT.

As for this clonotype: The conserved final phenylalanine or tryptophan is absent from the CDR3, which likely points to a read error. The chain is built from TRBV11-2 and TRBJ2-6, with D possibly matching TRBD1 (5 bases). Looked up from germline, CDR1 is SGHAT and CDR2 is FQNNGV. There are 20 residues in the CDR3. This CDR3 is CASSLVSLGRVDSGANVLTI. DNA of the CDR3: TGTGCCAGCAGCTTAGTGTCGCTGGGCAGGGTAGACTCTGGAGCCAACGTCCTGACTATC.

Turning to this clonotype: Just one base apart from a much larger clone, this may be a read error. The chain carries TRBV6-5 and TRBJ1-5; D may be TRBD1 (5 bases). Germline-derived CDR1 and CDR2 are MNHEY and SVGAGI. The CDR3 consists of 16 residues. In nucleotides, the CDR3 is TGTGCCGGCAGTATGAGGGGAGGATTAGGCAATCAGCCCCAGCATTTT. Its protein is CAGSMRGGLGNQPQHF.

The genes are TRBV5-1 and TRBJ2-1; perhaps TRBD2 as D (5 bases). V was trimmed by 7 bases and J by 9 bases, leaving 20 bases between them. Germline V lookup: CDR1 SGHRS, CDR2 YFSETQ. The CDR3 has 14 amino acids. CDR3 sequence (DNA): TGCGCCAGCGGACCACTCACTAGTTACGGTGAGCAGTTCTTC. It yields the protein CASGPLTSYGEQFF.

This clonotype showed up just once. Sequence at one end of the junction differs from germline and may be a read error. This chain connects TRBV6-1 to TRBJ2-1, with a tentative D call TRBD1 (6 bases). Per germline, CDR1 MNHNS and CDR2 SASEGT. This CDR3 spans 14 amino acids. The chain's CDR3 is CVSSLDRVLAGQFF. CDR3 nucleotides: TGTGTCAGCAGTTTGGACAGAGTCTTGGCCGGGCAGTTCTTC.

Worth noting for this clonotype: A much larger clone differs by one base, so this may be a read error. DNA of the CDR3: TGTGCCAGCAGTTTGCTTGCGGGAGGGATTCAAGAGACCCAGTACTTC. Translating gives CASSLLAGGIQETQYF. The chain carries TRBV12-3 or TRBV12-4 and TRBJ2-5, with 9 bases that match TRBD2. CDR3 length equals 16 residues. With 3 bases clipped from V and 2 bases from J, the junction kept 7 bases outside the gene matches.

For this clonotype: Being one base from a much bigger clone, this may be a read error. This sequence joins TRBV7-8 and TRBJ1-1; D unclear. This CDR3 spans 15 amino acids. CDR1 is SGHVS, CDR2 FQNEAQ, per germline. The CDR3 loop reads CASGLHGKGDTEAFF. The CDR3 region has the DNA TGTGCCAGCGGCTTACATGGGAAGGGTGACACTGAAGCTTTCTTT. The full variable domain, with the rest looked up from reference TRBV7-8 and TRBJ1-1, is GAGVSQSPRYKVAKRGQDVALRCDPISGHVSLFWYQQALGQGPEFLTYFQNEAQLDKSGLPSDRFFAERPEGSVSTLKIQRTQQEDSAVYLCASGLHGKGDTEAFFGQGTRLTVV.

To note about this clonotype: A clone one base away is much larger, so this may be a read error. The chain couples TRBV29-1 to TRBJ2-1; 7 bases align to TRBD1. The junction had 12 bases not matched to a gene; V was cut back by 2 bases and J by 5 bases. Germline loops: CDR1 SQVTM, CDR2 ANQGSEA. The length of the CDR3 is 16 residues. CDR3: CSVESGRTGDNNEQFF. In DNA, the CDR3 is TGCAGCGTTGAATCTGGACGAACAGGGGACAACAATGAGCAGTTCTTC.

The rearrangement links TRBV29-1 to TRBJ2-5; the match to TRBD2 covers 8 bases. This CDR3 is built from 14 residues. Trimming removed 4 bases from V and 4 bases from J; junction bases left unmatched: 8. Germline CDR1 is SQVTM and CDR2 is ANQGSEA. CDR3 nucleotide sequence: TGCAGCGTTGTGGCAGCGGGGGCCGTAGAGACCCAGTACTTC. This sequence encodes CSVVAAGAVETQYF.

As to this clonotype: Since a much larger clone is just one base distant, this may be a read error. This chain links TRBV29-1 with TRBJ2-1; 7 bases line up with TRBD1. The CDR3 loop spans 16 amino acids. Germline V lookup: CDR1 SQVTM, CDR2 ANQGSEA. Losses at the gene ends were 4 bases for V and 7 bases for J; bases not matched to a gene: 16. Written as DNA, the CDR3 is TGCAGCGTTGGGGACAGACTACGATCTGGGCCGAATGAGCAGTTCTTC. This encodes CSVGDRLRSGPNEQFF.

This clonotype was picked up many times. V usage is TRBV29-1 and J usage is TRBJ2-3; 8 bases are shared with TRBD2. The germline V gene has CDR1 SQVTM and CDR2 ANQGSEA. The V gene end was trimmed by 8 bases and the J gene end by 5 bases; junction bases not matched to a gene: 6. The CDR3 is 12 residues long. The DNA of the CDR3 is TGCAGCCTGACTAGCGCCGGAGATACGCAGTATTTT. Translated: CSLTSAGDTQYF.

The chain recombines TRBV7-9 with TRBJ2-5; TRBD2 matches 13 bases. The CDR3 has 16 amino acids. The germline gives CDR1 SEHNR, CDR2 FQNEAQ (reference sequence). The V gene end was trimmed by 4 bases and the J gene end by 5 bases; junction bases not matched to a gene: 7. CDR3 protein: CASSSGTSGIGETQYF. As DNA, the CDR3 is TGTGCCAGCAGCTCCGGGACTAGCGGGATTGGGGAGACCCAGTACTTC.